Included here is one T cell receptor beta chain sequence, with context. Its antigen remains unidentified. The data belong to a study of cytotoxic CD8 clonotypes in ibrutinib-treated CLL. Whole-study context: The subjects consisted of about 10 relapsed/refractory and fewer than 16 treatment-naive individuals, with about 17 IGHV unmutated. Responses comprised 25 or so partial and 2 complete; at median around 70 months, roughly 15 remained remitted and about twelve progressed. Response samples were taken after a median of approximately 11 months on treatment, range 6 to 36.

Study results and limitations: Under therapy, public clonotypes either contracted or stayed stable, and they were uncommon.

TCRdb's copy holds only in-frame clones and misses some; the assay was immunoSEQ multiplex PCR. The data show some 200,000 clones, nearly 80% seen once. Germline V CDR1 and CDR2: SGHTA, FQGTGA. There are 15 residues in the CDR3. The ends lost 5 bases at V and 7 bases at J; junction bases unmatched: 11. This chain uses TRBV7-3 with TRBJ1-2, with TRBD1 matching over 9 bases. The material sequenced was PBMCs, taken after 12 months of ibrutinib treatment. The source of this sequence is a human donor with chronic lymphocytic leukemia. The chain's CDR3 is CASSPFGTGLFGYTF. The CDR3 nucleotides are TGTGCCAGCAGCCCCTTCGGGACAGGGCTGTTTGGCTACACCTTC.